The source of this T cell receptor (beta chain) is a study of CD8+CD57+ T cells in acquired aplastic anemia. The use of genomic DNA as template underpinned the TCR beta VDJ and CDR3 profiling. From the reads, TCRdb called clonotypes with MiXCR, one entry per CDR3 protein. The data contain hundreds of thousands of distinct CDR3 sequences, 65% to 75% of them singletons. The V end lost 0 bases, the J end lost 7 bases, and 13 bases lay between the germline ends. The CDR3 covers 14 residues. Germline CDR1 and CDR2: SGHRS and YFSETQ. Sequencing used sorted CD4+, CD8+, or CD8+CD57+ T cells (not recorded which) from PBMCs. The J gene is TRBJ2-5, the V gene TRBV5-1, with D perhaps TRBD2 (5 bases). This TCR was sampled from a human donor in good health, serving as a control. The CDR3 loop is CASSLVDYRGTQYF. As DNA, the CDR3 is TGCGCCAGCAGCTTGGTTGACTACCGAGGGACCCAGTACTTC.